Each of the 7 T cell receptor beta chains below was sequenced from the same sample in a study of cytomegalovirus exposure and HLA in healthy donors. The repertoire was sequenced with immunoSEQ multiplex PCR; TCRdb's copy has only in-frame clones and lacks some. The data contain about 110,000 clones, over 75% of them singletons. The specimen was PBMCs. The receptors shown here come from a woman younger than 30 in good health and CMV-seronegative.

The chain carries TRBV4-1 and TRBJ1-2; TRBD1 agrees at 8 bases. Germline CDR1 MGHRA, CDR2 YSYEKL. V was pared by 0 bases and J by 4 bases, with 4 bases of the junction left unmatched. The CDR3 contains 15 residues. Here the CDR3 DNA reads TGCGCCAGCAGCCAAGACTCAGGGGGCTTCTATGGCTACACCTTC. This translates into CASSQDSGGFYGYTF.

This clone was seen only once. The rearrangement joins TRBV6-5 to TRBJ2-7, with D maybe TRBD2 (6 bases). The V gene's germline CDR1 is MNHEY and CDR2 SVGAGI. V lost 0 bases and J 2 bases, leaving 11 bases between the germline ends. The CDR3 contains 15 residues. The CDR3 DNA reads as TGTGCCAGCAGTTACTCGACGGAGGGTGCCTACGAGCAGTACTTC. It translates to CASSYSTEGAYEQYF.

The gene calls are TRBV25-1 and TRBJ1-3; D is undetermined. The germline V and J ends were trimmed by 2 bases and 11 bases, with 7 bases remaining between them. Germline V gene data show CDR1 as MGHDK and CDR2 as SYGVNS. The CDR3 totals 11 residues. CDR3 sequence: CASSEPGAIYF. The CDR3 DNA reads as TGTGCCAGCAGTGAACCAGGCGCCATATATTTT.

V and J are TRBV9 and TRBJ1-5; 7 bases are shared with TRBD1. With V trimmed by 0 bases and J by 5 bases, 23 bases remained unmatched. In germline, CDR1 is SGDLS, CDR2 YYNGEE. This CDR3 has 21 amino acids. The CDR3 region has the DNA TGTGCCAGCAGCGTAGCTCCGTTCCCAATTGATAGGGACAGACGGGATCAGCCCCAGCATTTT. This codes for CASSVAPFPIDRDRRDQPQHF.

The gene calls are TRBV2 and TRBJ1-2, with 8 bases identical to TRBD1. V gave up 6 bases and J gave up 9 bases; unmatched junction bases: 6. The CDR3 length is 12 residues. Germline-derived CDR1 and CDR2 are SNHLY and FYNNEI. The chain's CDR3 is CASSPDRGSYTF. The CDR3 DNA reads as TGTGCCAGCAGCCCCGACAGGGGTAGCTACACCTTC. The full variable domain, completed using reference TRBV2 and TRBJ1-2, is EPEVTQTPSHQVTQMGQEVILRCVPISNHLYFYWYRQILGQKVEFLVSFYNNEISEKSEIFDDQFSVERPDGSNFTLKIRSTKLEDSAMYFCASSPDRGSYTFGSGTRLTVV.

The chain couples TRBV5-6 to TRBJ1-5; D is unresolved. The CDR3 loop spans 15 amino acids. Germline assignment: CDR1 SGHDT and CDR2 YYEEEE. The ends were cut back, 0 bases at V and 3 bases at J, with 10 bases in the middle. Here the CDR3 DNA reads TGTGCCAGCAGCTTGGGGCTGGCAGACAATCAGCCCCAGCATTTT. Its protein is CASSLGLADNQPQHF. Filled out from reference TRBV5-6 and TRBJ1-5, the complete variable domain reads DAGVTQSPTHLIKTRGQQVTLRCSPKSGHDTVSWYQQALGQGPQFIFQYYEEEERQRGNFPDRFSGHQFPNYSSELNVNALLLGDSALYLCASSLGLADNQPQHFGDGTRLSIL.

The rearrangement joins TRBV2 to TRBJ1-6, with D possibly being TRBD1 (5 bases). The CDR3 runs 16 residues. The V end was cut by 2 bases, the J end by 1 base, with 9 bases between. Germline CDR1 is SNHLY and CDR2 is FYNNEI. The CDR3 loop reads CASSEKAGSYNSPLHF. CDR3 nucleotide sequence: TGTGCCAGCAGTGAAAAAGCAGGGTCCTATAATTCACCCCTCCACTTT.